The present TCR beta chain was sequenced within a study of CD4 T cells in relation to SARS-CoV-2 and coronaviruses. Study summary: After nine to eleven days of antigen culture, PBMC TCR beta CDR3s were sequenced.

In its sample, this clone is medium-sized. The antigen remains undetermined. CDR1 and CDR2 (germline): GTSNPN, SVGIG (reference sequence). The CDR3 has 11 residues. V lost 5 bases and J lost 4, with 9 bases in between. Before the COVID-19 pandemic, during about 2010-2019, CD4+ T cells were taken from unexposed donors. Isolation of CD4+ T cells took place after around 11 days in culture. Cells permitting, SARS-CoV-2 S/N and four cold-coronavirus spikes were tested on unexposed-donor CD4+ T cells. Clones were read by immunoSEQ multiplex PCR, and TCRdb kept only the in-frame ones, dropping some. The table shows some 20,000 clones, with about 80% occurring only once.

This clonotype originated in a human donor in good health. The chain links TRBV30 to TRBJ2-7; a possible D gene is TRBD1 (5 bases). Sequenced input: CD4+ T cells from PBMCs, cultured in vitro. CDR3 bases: TGTGCCTGGGGACAAGGGTACGAGCAGTACTTC. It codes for CAWGQGYEQYF.